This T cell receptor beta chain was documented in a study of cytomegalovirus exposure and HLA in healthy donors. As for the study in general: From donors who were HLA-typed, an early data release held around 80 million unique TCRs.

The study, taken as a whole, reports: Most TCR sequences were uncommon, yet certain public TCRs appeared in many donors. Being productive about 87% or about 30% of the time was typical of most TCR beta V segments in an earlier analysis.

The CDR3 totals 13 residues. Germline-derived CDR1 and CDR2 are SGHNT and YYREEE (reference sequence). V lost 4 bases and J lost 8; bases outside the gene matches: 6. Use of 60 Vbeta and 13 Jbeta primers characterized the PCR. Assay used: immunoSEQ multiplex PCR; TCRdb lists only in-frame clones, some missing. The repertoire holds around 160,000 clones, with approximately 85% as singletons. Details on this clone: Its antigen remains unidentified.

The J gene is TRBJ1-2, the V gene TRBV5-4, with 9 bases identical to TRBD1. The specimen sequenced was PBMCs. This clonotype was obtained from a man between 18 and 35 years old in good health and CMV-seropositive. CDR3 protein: CASSAQGAQGYTF. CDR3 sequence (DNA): TGTGCCAGCAGCGCACAGGGGGCGCAAGGCTACACCTTC.